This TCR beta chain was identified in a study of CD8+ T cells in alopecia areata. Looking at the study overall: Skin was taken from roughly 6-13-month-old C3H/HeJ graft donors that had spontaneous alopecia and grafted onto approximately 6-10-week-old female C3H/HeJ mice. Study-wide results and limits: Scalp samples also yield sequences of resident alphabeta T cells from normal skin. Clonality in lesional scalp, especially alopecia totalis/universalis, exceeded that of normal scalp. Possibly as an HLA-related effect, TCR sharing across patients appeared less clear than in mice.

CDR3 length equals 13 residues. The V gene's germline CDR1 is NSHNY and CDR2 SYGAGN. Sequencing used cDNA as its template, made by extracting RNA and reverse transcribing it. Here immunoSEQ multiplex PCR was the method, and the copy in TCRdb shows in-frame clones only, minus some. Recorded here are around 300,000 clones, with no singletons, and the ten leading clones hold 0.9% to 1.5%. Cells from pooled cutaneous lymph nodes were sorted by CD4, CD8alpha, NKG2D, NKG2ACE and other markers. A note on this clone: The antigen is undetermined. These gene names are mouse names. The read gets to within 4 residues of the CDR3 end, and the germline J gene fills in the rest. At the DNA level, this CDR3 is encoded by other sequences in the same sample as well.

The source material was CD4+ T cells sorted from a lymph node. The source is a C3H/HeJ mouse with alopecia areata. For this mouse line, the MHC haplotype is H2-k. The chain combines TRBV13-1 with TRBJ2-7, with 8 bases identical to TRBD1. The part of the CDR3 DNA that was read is TGTGCCAGCAGTGATCCAGGGGGCGAT. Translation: CASSDPGGD. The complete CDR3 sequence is CASSDPGGDEQYF.